This T cell receptor beta chain was observed in a study of post-analysis software for immune sequencing data. Study as a whole: Courses of disease covered relapsing-remitting, secondary progressive and progressive-relapsing multiple sclerosis. Study-wide results and limits: Same-batch preparations were strongly co-clustered by F measure. Diversity measured as normalized Chao1 was significantly lower in multiple sclerosis patients than in controls.

Of note for this clonotype: Antigen specificity is unknown.

Unique molecular identifiers had been added to the TCR beta cDNA libraries. The authors obtained roughly 500,000 cDNA molecules from approximately 1 to 10 million T cells. TCRdb processed the PCR reads anew with MiXCR; each CDR3 protein has one entry. The sample comprises around 700,000 distinct CDR3 sequences, approximately 59% of which are singletons, and about 11% rests with the top ten. The sample was blood. The TCR originated in a girl aged 2 to 10 with multiple sclerosis.

The CDR3 DNA reads TGCGCCAGCAGCTTGGCGGAGACCAATGGCTACACCTTC. It translates to CASSLAETNGYTF. The V gene is TRBV5-1, the J gene TRBJ1-2; the D is unclear. Germline-derived CDR1 and CDR2 are SGHRS and YFSETQ. V lost 0 bases, J lost 6 bases, and 9 bases lay in between. The CDR3 runs 13 residues.